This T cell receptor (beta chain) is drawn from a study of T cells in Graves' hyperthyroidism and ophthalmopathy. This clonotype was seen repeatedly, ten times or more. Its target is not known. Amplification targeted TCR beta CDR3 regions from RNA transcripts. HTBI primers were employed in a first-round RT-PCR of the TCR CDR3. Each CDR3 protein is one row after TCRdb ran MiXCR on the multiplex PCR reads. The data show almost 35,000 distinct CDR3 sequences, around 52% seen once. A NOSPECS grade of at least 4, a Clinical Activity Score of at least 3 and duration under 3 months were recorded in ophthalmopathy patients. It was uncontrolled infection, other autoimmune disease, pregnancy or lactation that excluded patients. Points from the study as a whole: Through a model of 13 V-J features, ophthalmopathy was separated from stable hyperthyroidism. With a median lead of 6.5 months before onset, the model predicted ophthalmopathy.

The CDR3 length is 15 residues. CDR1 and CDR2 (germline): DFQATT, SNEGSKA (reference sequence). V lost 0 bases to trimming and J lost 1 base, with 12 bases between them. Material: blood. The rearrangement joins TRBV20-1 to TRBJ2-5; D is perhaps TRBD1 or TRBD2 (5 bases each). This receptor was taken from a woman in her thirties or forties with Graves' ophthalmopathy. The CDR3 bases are TGCAGTGCTAGAGATGACCCGGGGCGCCAAGAGACCCAGTACTTC. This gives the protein CSARDDPGRQETQYF.